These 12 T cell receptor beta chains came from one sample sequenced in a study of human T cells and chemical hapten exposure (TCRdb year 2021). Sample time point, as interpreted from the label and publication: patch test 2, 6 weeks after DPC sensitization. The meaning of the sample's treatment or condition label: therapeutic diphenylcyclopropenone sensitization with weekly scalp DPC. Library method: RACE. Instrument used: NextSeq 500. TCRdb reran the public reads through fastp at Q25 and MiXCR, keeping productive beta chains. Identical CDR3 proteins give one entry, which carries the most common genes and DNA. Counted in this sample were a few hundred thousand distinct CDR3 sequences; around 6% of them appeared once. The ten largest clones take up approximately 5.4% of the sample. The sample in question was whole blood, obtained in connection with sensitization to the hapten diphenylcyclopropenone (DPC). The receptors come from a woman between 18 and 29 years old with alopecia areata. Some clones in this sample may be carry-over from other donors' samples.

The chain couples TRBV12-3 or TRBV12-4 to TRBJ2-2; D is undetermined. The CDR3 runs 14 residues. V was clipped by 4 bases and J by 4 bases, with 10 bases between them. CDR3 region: CASSYQSVTGELFF. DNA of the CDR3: TGTGCCAGCAGTTATCAGTCGGTCACCGGGGAGCTGTTTTTT.

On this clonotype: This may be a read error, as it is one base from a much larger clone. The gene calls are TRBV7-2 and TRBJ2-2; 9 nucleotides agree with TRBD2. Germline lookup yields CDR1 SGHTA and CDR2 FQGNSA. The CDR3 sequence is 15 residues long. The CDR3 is CASSFGLARTGELVF. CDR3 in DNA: TGTGCCAGCAGCTTCGGACTAGCGCGCACCGGGGAGCTGGTTTTT. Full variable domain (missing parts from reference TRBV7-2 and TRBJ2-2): GAGVSQSPSNKVTEKGKDVELRCDPISGHTALYWYRQSLGQGLEFLIYFQGNSAPDKSGLPSDRFSAERTGGSVSTLTIQRTQQEDSAVYLCASSFGLARTGELVFGEGSRLTVL.

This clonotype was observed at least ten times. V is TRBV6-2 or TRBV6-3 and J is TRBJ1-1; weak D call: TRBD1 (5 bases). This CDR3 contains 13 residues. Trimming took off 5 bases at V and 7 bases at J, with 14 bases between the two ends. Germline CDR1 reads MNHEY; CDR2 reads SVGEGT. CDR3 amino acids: CASSPDSLYEAFF. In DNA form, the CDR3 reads TGTGCCAGCAGTCCCGACAGTCTCTATGAAGCTTTCTTT.

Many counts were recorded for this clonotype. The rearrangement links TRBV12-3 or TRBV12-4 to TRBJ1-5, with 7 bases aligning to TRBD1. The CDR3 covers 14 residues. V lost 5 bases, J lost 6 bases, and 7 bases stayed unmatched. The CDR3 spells CASSGDRVAQPQHF. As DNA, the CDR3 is TGTGCCAGCAGTGGAGACAGGGTAGCTCAGCCCCAGCATTTT.

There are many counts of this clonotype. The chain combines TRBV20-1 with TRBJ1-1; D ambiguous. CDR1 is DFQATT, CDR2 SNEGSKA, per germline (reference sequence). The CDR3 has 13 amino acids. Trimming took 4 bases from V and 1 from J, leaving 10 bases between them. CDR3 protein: CSAIPNRNTEAFF. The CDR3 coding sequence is TGCAGTGCTATACCAAACAGGAACACTGAAGCTTTCTTT.

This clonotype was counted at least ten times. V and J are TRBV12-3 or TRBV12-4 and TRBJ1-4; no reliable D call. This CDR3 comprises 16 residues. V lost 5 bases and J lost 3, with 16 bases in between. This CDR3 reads CASSRRRPRSNEKLFF. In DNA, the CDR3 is TGTGCCAGCAGTCGCAGAAGACCGCGATCTAATGAAAAACTGTTTTTT.

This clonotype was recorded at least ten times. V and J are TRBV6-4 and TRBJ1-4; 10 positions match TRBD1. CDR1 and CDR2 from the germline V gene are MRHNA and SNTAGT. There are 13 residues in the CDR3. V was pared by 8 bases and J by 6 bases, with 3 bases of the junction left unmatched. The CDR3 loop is CASGQGGDEKLFF. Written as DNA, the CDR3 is TGTGCCAGCGGACAGGGGGGGGATGAAAAACTGTTTTTT.

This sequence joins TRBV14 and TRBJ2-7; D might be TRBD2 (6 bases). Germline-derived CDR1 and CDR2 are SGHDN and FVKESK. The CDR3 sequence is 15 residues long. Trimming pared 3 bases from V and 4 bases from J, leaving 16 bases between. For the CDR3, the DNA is TGTGCCAGCAGCCAGACCGGGACTGAGTATTACGAGCAGTACTTC. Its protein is CASSQTGTEYYEQYF.

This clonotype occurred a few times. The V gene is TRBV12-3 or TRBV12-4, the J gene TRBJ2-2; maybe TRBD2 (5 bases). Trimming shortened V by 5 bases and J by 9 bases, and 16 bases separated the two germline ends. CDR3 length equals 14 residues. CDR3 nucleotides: TGTGCCAGCAGTCTCCCCCGGGGAGCGAGGGAGCTGTTTTTT. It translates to CASSLPRGARELFF.

CDR3: CASSPSGGNEQFF. The CDR3 DNA is TGTGCCAGCAGCCCCAGCGGGGGCAATGAGCAGTTCTTC. The rearrangement links TRBV7-9 to TRBJ2-1, with 8 bases matching TRBD2. V lost 5 bases, J lost 6 bases, and 3 bases stayed unmatched. CDR1 and CDR2 (germline): SEHNR, FQNEAQ (reference sequence). This CDR3 has 13 amino acids.

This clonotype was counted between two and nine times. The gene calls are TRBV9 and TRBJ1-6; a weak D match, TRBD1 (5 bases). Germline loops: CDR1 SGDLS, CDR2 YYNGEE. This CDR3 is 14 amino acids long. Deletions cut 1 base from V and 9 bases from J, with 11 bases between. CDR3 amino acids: CASSVSPGTSPLHF. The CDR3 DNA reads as TGTGCCAGCAGCGTAAGCCCAGGGACTTCACCCCTCCACTTT.

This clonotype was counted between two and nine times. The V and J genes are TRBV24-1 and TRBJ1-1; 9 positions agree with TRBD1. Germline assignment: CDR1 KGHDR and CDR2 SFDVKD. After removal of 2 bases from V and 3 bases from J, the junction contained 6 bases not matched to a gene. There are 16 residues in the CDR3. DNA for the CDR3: TGTGCCACCAGTGATTCGAGGACAGGGGAGGACACTGAAGCTTTCTTT. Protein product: CATSDSRTGEDTEAFF.